The 28 T cell receptor beta chains in this list originate from one sample, sequenced in a study of T cells in Graves' hyperthyroidism and ophthalmopathy. Researchers took RNA transcripts and amplified the TCR beta CDR3 regions from them. The primer set for the first-round RT-PCR of the TCR CDR3 was HTBI. TCRdb re-analysed the multiplex PCR reads in MiXCR, keeping a single row per CDR3 protein. Of 480,000 or so distinct CDR3 sequences in the sample, 40% to 50% were seen once. The sample consisted of peripheral blood or thyroid tissue (not recorded which). The receptor set was obtained from an adult woman with Graves' disease, either hyperthyroidism or ophthalmopathy (not recorded which).

V usage is TRBV19 and J usage is TRBJ1-1, with 9 bases identical to TRBD1. V lost 7 bases to trimming and J lost 6 bases; unmatched junction nucleotides: 3. Germline V gene data show CDR1 as LNHDA and CDR2 as SQIVND (reference sequence). The length of the CDR3 is 12 residues. This CDR3 reads CASKQGAAEAFF. CDR3 nucleotides: TGTGCCAGTAAACAGGGGGCAGCTGAAGCTTTCTTT.

A word on this clonotype: The CDR3 carries no conserved terminal phenylalanine or tryptophan, so it likely arises from a read error. It is unclear where the CDR3 begins or ends on the DNA, so no DNA is shown, and the CDR3 is as TCRdb lists it. The genes are TRBV11-2 and TRBJ1-1; the table's TRBD1 call for D was not verified on the DNA. The CDR3 is made up of 13 amino acids, end residues included. Germline values: CDR1 SGHAT, CDR2 FQNNGV. Here the CDR3 reads CASSFGTGGGVNY.

This clonotype was seen a handful of times. The gene calls are TRBV5-1 and TRBJ1-2; D may be TRBD1 (6 bases). The CDR3 runs 13 residues. The germline gives CDR1 SGHRS, CDR2 YFSETQ. Between the trimmed V and J ends, which lost 4 bases and 4 bases, there was a span of 11 bases. The CDR3 loop reads CASSQDSGYGYTF. Here the CDR3 DNA reads TGCGCCAGCAGCCAGGACAGCGGCTATGGCTACACCTTC.

This clonotype was found a few times. The chain uses TRBV15 and TRBJ2-3; perhaps TRBD2 as D (5 bases). Germline V lookup: CDR1 LNHNV, CDR2 YYDKDF (reference sequence). The CDR3 extends over 14 amino acids. Deletions cut 4 bases from V and 2 bases from J, with 10 bases between. The DNA of the CDR3 is TGTGCCACCAGCACAGGAGGACCCACAGATACGCAGTATTTT. It encodes CATSTGGPTDTQYF. Using reference TRBV15 and TRBJ2-3 for the parts outside the CDR3, the full variable domain is DAMVIQNPRYQVTQFGKPVTLSCSQTLNHNVMYWYQQKSSQAPKLLFHYYDKDFNNEADTPDNFQSRRPNTSFCFLDIRSPGLGDTAMYLCATSTGGPTDTQYFGPGTRLTVL.

The chain links TRBV19 to TRBJ1-1; maybe TRBD1 (6 bases). Trimming took 6 bases from V and 1 from J, leaving 15 bases between them. The CDR3 contains 15 residues. Germline V gives CDR1 LNHDA, CDR2 SQIVND (reference sequence). In DNA, the CDR3 is TGTGCCAGTAGGCCCCTCCGGGGGCGGAACACTGAAGCTTTCTTT. Amino acid sequence: CASRPLRGRNTEAFF.

This clonotype was observed many times. The V and J genes are TRBV29-1 and TRBJ2-2, with 9 bases aligning to TRBD2. V lost 3 bases and J lost 7; bases outside the gene matches: 12. The CDR3 sequence is 16 residues long. In germline, CDR1 is SQVTM, CDR2 ANQGSEA. The CDR3 here is CSVDAGGPSRDGELFF. The DNA for the CDR3 is TGCAGCGTTGATGCGGGAGGGCCAAGTCGCGACGGGGAGCTGTTTTTT.

The sample holds many counts of this clonotype. V is TRBV7-2 and J is TRBJ1-2, with D hard to call. The V end lost 1 base, the J end lost 2 bases, and 2 bases lay between the germline ends. This CDR3 region has 12 residues. Germline V gives CDR1 SGHTA, CDR2 FQGNSA. As DNA, the CDR3 is TGTGCCAGCAGCTTAGACAACTATGGCTACACCTTC. It encodes CASSLDNYGYTF.

This chain joins TRBV10-2 and TRBJ2-5; weak D call: TRBD1 (7 bases). V lost 9 bases to trimming and J lost 5 bases, with 16 bases between them. The CDR3 length is 13 residues. CDR1 is WSHSY and CDR2 is SAAADI in the germline V gene. In DNA, the CDR3 is TGCGCCAGTCGAGGAGGGGGCGGGGAGACCCAGTACTTC. It encodes CASRGGGGETQYF.

This clonotype was picked up a small number of times. J is TRBJ1-1 and V is TRBV18; D ambiguous. Trimming took off 3 bases at V and 4 bases at J, with 12 bases between the two ends. The CDR3 covers 14 residues. Germline V lookup: CDR1 KGHSH, CDR2 LQKENI. The CDR3 DNA reads as TGTGCCAGCTCACCTCTAGAGGTGGGCACTGAAGCTTTCTTT. It is translated as CASSPLEVGTEAFF.

The chain recombines TRBV30 with TRBJ2-2; 10 bases are a match to TRBD2. The CDR3 extends over 15 amino acids. Germline V gene lookup returns CDR1 GTSNPN and CDR2 SVGIG (reference sequence). V lost 3 bases and J lost 3; bases outside the gene matches: 4. DNA for the CDR3: TGTGCCTGGAGAAGCGGGAGGGGGGACACCGGGGAGCTGTTTTTT. As protein: CAWRSGRGDTGELFF.

This chain links TRBV25-1 with TRBJ1-1; D uncertain. The CDR3 length is 14 residues. The V gene lost 3 bases and the J gene lost 4 bases, with 12 bases spanning the gap. The germline V gene encodes CDR1 MGHDK and CDR2 SYGVNS. CDR3 coding DNA: TGTGCCAGCAGTGATTGGGGTTATGGCACTGAAGCTTTCTTT. Its translation: CASSDWGYGTEAFF.

This sequence joins TRBV7-9 and TRBJ2-7, with a weak D call TRBD2 (5 bases). Germline values: CDR1 SEHNR, CDR2 FQNEAQ (reference sequence). Trimming removed 5 bases from V and 9 bases from J, with 17 bases in between. This CDR3 spans 13 amino acids. The CDR3 region has the DNA TGTGCCAGCAGCCTCCGGGAACCCATCGGGCAGTACTTC. Translation gives CASSLREPIGQYF. The full variable domain, rest sourced from reference TRBV7-9 and TRBJ2-7, is DTGVSQNPRHKITKRGQNVTFRCDPISEHNRLYWYRQTLGQGPEFLTYFQNEAQLEKSRLLSDRFSAERPKGSFSTLEIQRTEQGDSAMYLCASSLREPIGQYFGPGTRLTVT.

This chain joins TRBV20-1 and TRBJ2-7; D ambiguous. CDR3 size: 14 residues. CDR1 DFQATT and CDR2 SNEGSKA come from the germline V gene (reference sequence). V dropped 4 bases and J dropped 3 bases, with 16 bases sitting between them. CDR3 nucleotide sequence: TGCAGTGCTACCGACCGCACAGCCCGCTACGAGCAGTACTTC. Translation gives CSATDRTARYEQYF.

The gene calls are TRBV28 and TRBJ2-7; possibly TRBD2 for D (6 bases). The V and J ends lost 2 bases and 0 bases respectively, with 11 bases between them. Germline CDR1 MDHEN, CDR2 SYDVKM. The CDR3 is 15 residues long. The CDR3: CASSLAGSPSYEQYF. The CDR3 DNA reads TGTGCCAGCAGTTTAGCCGGGAGCCCCTCCTACGAGCAGTACTTC.

This clonotype showed up just once. The chain is built from TRBV5-5 and TRBJ1-6; 8 positions match TRBD1. The germline gives CDR1 SGHKS, CDR2 YYEKEE (reference sequence). The CDR3 has 13 residues. V dropped 4 bases and J dropped 14; count of bases not matched to a gene: 8. This chain's CDR3 is CASSQEDREALHF. The CDR3 DNA is TGTGCCAGCAGCCAGGAGGACAGGGAGGCCCTCCACTTT.

This clonotype was detected many times. The chain has TRBV7-9 and TRBJ2-6; D call uncertain. Germline V gene sequence: CDR1 SEHNR, CDR2 FQNEAQ (reference sequence). The CDR3 is made up of 15 amino acids. V lost 4 bases and J 4 bases, leaving 11 bases between the germline ends. The CDR3 spells CASSSGPPGANVLTF. CDR3 in DNA: TGTGCCAGCAGCTCCGGTCCTCCCGGGGCCAACGTCCTGACTTTC.

The chain employs TRBV15 and TRBJ2-7, with D maybe TRBD1 (6 bases). Germline assignment: CDR1 LNHNV and CDR2 YYDKDF (reference sequence). The CDR3 has 20 residues. With 5 bases removed from V and 0 bases from J, the gap between germline ends came to 29 bases. For the CDR3, the DNA is TGTGCCACCAGCCCGCGAGGGGGTAATCTGTCTCTACTATACTCCTACGAGCAGTACTTC. It is translated as CATSPRGGNLSLLYSYEQYF.

This clonotype was detected many times. The CDR3, as DNA: TGTGCCAGCTCACAACAGGGCGTCGAGACCCAGTACTTC. Its protein is CASSQQGVETQYF. J is TRBJ2-5 and V is TRBV18, with a tentative D call TRBD1 (6 bases). V was trimmed by 4 bases and J by 5 bases, leaving 11 bases between them. The germline V gene has CDR1 KGHSH and CDR2 LQKENI. The CDR3 sequence is 13 residues long.

This clonotype was seen ten or more times. The V and J genes are TRBV2 and TRBJ2-7; 8 bases agree with TRBD1. V was pared by 8 bases and J by 2 bases, with 2 bases of the junction left unmatched. From germline, CDR1 is SNHLY and CDR2 FYNNEI. The CDR3 length is 12 residues. The CDR3: CASRQGTYEQYF. As DNA, the CDR3 is TGTGCCAGCCGACAGGGGACCTACGAGCAGTACTTC.

In this sample, this clonotype turned up once. The chain recombines TRBV29-1 with TRBJ1-2; 8 bases line up with TRBD1. The germline gives CDR1 SQVTM, CDR2 ANQGSEA. V was clipped by 8 bases and J by 3 bases; unmatched bases: 11. The CDR3 covers 14 residues. CDR3 loop: CSFGRGHPHYGYTF. For the CDR3, the DNA is TGCAGCTTTGGCAGGGGGCACCCCCACTATGGCTACACCTTC.

The gene calls are TRBV29-1 and TRBJ2-2, with 7 positions matching TRBD1. J gave up 6 bases and V 4 bases, and 2 bases lay outside the gene matches. CDR1 and CDR2 from the germline V gene are SQVTM and ANQGSEA. The CDR3 contains 12 residues. In DNA, the CDR3 is TGCAGCGTTGGGCAGGGGGCCGGGGAGCTGTTTTTT. Translated: CSVGQGAGELFF.

A few counts support this clonotype. CDR3 sequence (DNA): TGTGCCAGCAGCTTAGGGGGAAAGGACCAAGAGACCCAGTACTTC. Its protein product is CASSLGGKDQETQYF. The V gene is TRBV7-9, the J gene TRBJ2-5; D remains ambiguous. CDR3 length: 15 amino acids. Germline V gene data show CDR1 as SEHNR and CDR2 as FQNEAQ (reference sequence). V lost 1 base to trimming and J lost 0 bases, with 9 bases between them.

The chain carries TRBV7-2 and TRBJ2-5; 10 nucleotides align to TRBD2. The CDR3 length is 15 residues. Germline V gene data show CDR1 as SGHTA and CDR2 as FQGNSA. V shed 1 base, J shed 5 bases, and the junction held 4 bases outside the gene matches. The CDR3 DNA is TGTGCCAGCAGCTTAGATTCTAGCGGGAGTGAGACCCAGTACTTC. Translation: CASSLDSSGSETQYF.

Concerning this clonotype itself: A much larger clone differs from this one at a single base, so this may be a read error. CDR3 sequence (DNA): TGTGCCACCGGCGAGGGGGGAGAAAAACTGTTTTTT. Translating it yields CATGEGGEKLFF. V usage is TRBV10-3 and J usage is TRBJ1-4, with D possibly TRBD1 on 6 matching bases. CDR3 length equals 12 residues. Trimming took off 10 bases at V and 8 bases at J, with 14 bases between the two ends. Germline CDR1 and CDR2: ENHRY and SYGVKD.

This clonotype was counted only a few times. The chain joins TRBV7-2 to TRBJ1-1, with 8 bases lining up with TRBD1. V was clipped by 5 bases and J by 0 bases; unmatched bases: 11. Germline lookup yields CDR1 SGHTA and CDR2 FQGNSA. The CDR3 is 17 amino acids. The CDR3 reads CASSPTGGRRLNTEAFF. Here the CDR3 DNA reads TGTGCCAGCAGCCCTACAGGGGGAAGGCGGCTGAACACTGAAGCTTTCTTT.

This clonotype was counted ten times or more. At one boundary the junction diverges from the germline segment, which might be a read error. The rearrangement links TRBV11-2 to TRBJ1-3; TRBD1 might be the D (5 bases). This CDR3 has 11 residues. Germline loops: CDR1 SGHAT, CDR2 FQNNGV. The CDR3 DNA reads TGCACGTCGACAGCTGGAAACACCATATATTTT. This encodes CTSTAGNTIYF.

This clonotype was observed many times. The chain carries TRBV4-1 and TRBJ1-2; a possible D gene is TRBD1 (5 bases). From germline, CDR1 is MGHRA and CDR2 YSYEKL. Trimming removed 1 base from V and 2 bases from J, with 8 bases in between. This CDR3 spans 14 amino acids. CDR3 sequence (DNA): TGCGCCAGCAGCCAAGCGGGGGAGAACTATGGCTACACCTTC. Protein: CASSQAGENYGYTF.

This clonotype was counted ten times or more. The genes are TRBV7-8 and TRBJ1-6, with D tentatively TRBD1 (5 bases). V was shortened by 5 bases and J by 10 bases, with 18 bases between the two germline ends. This CDR3 is built from 15 residues. Germline V gene data show CDR1 as SGHVS and CDR2 as FQNEAQ. The CDR3 coding sequence is TGTGCCAGCAGCCCACAGGTTCGGGGGAACTCACCCCTCCACTTT. It encodes CASSPQVRGNSPLHF.